This TCR beta chain comes out of a study of blood T cell repertoires in COVID-19 (TCRdb year 2020). About the investigation overall: Samples covering the acute and convalescent phases of COVID-19 were provided by collaborators in the United States, Italy and Spain. The material from the prospective study consisted of cDNA or gDNA derived from T cells, B-cell-depleted T cells, or PBMCs. Subjects who had been exposed to COVID-19, were actively infected with it, or had recovered from it provided the deeply sampled blood TCRbeta repertoires that made up the dataset. The repertoires were released in a freely available public database intended as a resource for research on the immune response to SARS-CoV-2. Samples were obtained from the ongoing ImmuneRACE study (first 160 participants) and from 1,254 subjects provided by 6 global collaborators. Nearly every sample came with metadata listing a de-identified subject ID, COVID-19 status, age in years and sex. Where HLA class I and class II types were available, the types were taken from metadata supplied by the sample provider, not from assay-based typing. What the work shows at the level of the full study, not this receptor alone: How much clinical and demographic metadata was included differed by source and by participant, and the metadata was provided uncurated.

Each collaborating institution followed its own protocols to collect whole blood in K2EDTA tubes. Collaborator samples were shipped for TCRbeta analysis as frozen whole blood, isolated PBMCs, or DNA extracted from either sample type. The immunoSEQ Assay, a bias-controlled multiplex PCR, was used to amplify TCRbeta CDR3 regions from genomic DNA. The paper's processing steps were these. The number of nucleated cells in each sample was estimated by amplification of reference gene primers within the assay. Sequence reads were collapsed and filtered to measure the absolute abundance of every unique TCRbeta CDR3 rearrangement. Productive Simpson clonality was computed per sample as the square root of Simpson's diversity index over productive rearrangements. TCRdb took this table from immuneACCESS and kept in-frame rearrangements with V and J called. Such tables lack part of the clones; where checked against another copy, unresolved V genes explain under half of the gap, and the rest is unexplained. V and J calls and clone size come straight from that table; D and trimming were deduced from the DNA. This sample gives under 110,000 clones in total; less than 85% of them show up just once. The ten biggest clones cover 11% to 15% of the sample.

The table lists this clone with a count of one. What this receptor recognizes is not known. No base quality values were provided; no much bigger clone lies one nucleotide off. CDR1 MGHDK and CDR2 SYGVNS were looked up in the germline V gene. The junction shows trimming of 6 bases on V and 7 bases on J, plus 10 bases between the germline ends. Taken from cysteine to phenylalanine, the CDR3 has 13 residues. The sequence is cut down to CDR3 DNA, 39 bases in frame from base 1. This receptor was obtained from a woman aged 55-69 years with acute or convalescent COVID-19. Source material: peripheral blood. The V and J segments used are TRBV25-1 and TRBJ1-6, with the D segment identity uncertain. DNA sequence: TGTGCCAGCAGCGGGGTCCGAAATTCACCCCTCCACTTT. Its protein product is CASSGVRNSPLHF.